The rows below give T cell receptor beta chains drawn from one sample of a study of post-analysis software for immune sequencing data. In TCRdb, the PCR reads were re-called with MiXCR into one record per CDR3 protein. Here the sample spans hundreds of thousands of distinct CDR3 sequences, more than 50% being singletons. Sequencing was done on a sample of blood. The receptors shown here come from a girl aged 2-10 years with multiple sclerosis. Both conserved end residues are part of each CDR3. A D gene is named only where the DNA matches it firmly. Rows may omit the clone size; those that give it use once, few, many or a size class.

V gene	D gene	clone size	J gene	CDR3 DNA	CDR3 protein
TRBV5-1	-	-	TRBJ2-1	TGCGCCAGCAGCTTGGGCGAGGGCCTGGACTACAATGAGCAGTTCTTC	CASSLGEGLDYNEQFF
TRBV12-3/TRBV12-4	-	few	TRBJ2-7	TGTGCCAGCAGTTTAGCGGGGCAGTCCCCTTCCTACGAGCAGTACTTC	CASSLAGQSPSYEQYF
TRBV11-2	-	-	TRBJ1-1	TGTGCCAGCAGCGTAACCCCAGCGAACACTGAAGCTTTCTTT	CASSVTPANTEAFF
TRBV4-1	TRBD2	-	TRBJ2-5	TGCGCCAGCAGCCAAGAATATAGCGGGAGGGGTGAGACCCTGTACTTC	CASSQEYSGRGETLYF
TRBV20-1	-	few	TRBJ1-1	TGCAGTGCCATAGGGCAGACGGACACTGAAGCTTTCTTT	CSAIGQTDTEAFF
TRBV6-6	TRBD2	few	TRBJ2-1	TGTGCCAGCAGTTACCCTAGTCTAGCGGGGTTGTCCAAAGAGCAGTTCTTC	CASSYPSLAGLSKEQFF
TRBV27	-	-	TRBJ1-2	TGTGCCAGCAGTTTAGATGGGAAGGGATCTGGCTACACCTTC	CASSLDGKGSGYTF
TRBV7-2	-	few	TRBJ2-3	TGTGCCAGCAGCTTAAGGGAGTTCGCAGATACGCAGTATTTT	CASSLREFADTQYF
TRBV5-1	-	few	TRBJ2-3	TGCGCCAGCACTCTCGGGCAGGGGGGAGCAGATACGCAGTATTTT	CASTLGQGGADTQYF
TRBV5-1	-	-	TRBJ1-4	TGCGCCAGCAGCGCCGGGGACAACTTAAATGAAAAACTGTTTTTT	CASSAGDNLNEKLFF
TRBV6-2/TRBV6-3	TRBD2	-	TRBJ2-5	TGTGCCAGACGACTAGCGGGGGACCAAAGGGGAGAGACCCAGTACTTC	CARRLAGDQRGETQYF
TRBV7-9	-	once	TRBJ1-1	TGTGCCAGCAGCCCATCGGGGGGCAGGGGAGGAGCTTTCTTT	CASSPSGGRGGAFF
TRBV5-1	TRBD2	-	TRBJ2-1	TGCGCCAGCAGCGGACTAGCGGGTTTCGATGAGCAGTTCTTC	CASSGLAGFDEQFF
TRBV12-3/TRBV12-4	-	-	TRBJ2-7	TGTGCCAGCTATACCTCAGGAGGGTCCGAGCAGTACTTC	CASYTSGGSEQYF
TRBV10-3	TRBD1	-	TRBJ2-1	TGTGCCATCAGTGCCGGGACAGGTGCCAATGAGCAGTTCTTC	CAISAGTGANEQFF
TRBV4-1	-	-	TRBJ2-1	TGCGCCAGCAGCCAAGTTAGTAGCTCCTACAATGGGCAGTTCTTC	CASSQVSSSYNGQFF
TRBV6-6	-	few	TRBJ1-2	TGTGCCAGCAGTCCGATTGGGGGTGGGTTGGACTATGGCTACACCTTC	CASSPIGGGLDYGYTF
TRBV12-3/TRBV12-4	-	-	TRBJ2-7	TGTGCCAGCAGTTTCGGGATGGGGGTCAACTCCTACGAGCAGTACTTC	CASSFGMGVNSYEQYF
TRBV29-1	-	-	TRBJ2-3	TGCAGCGTTGGGCAGCACATGGATACGCAGTATTTT	CSVGQHMDTQYF
TRBV5-5	-	few	TRBJ2-7	TGTGCCAGCAGCGGCGGACCCTTGGCCTACGAGCAGTACTTC	CASSGGPLAYEQYF
TRBV4-1	TRBD2	few	TRBJ2-1	TGCGCCAGCAGCCAAGTTAGCGGGAGATCAAATGAGCAGTTCTTC	CASSQVSGRSNEQFF
TRBV12-3/TRBV12-4	TRBD1	-	TRBJ2-5	TGTGCCAGCAGTCTCGGGACAGGGGAGGTGGAGACCCAGTACTTC	CASSLGTGEVETQYF
TRBV10-3	-	-	TRBJ2-1	TGTGCCATCAGTGACCCGGCGTTCCGCTACAATGAGCAGTTCTTC	CAISDPAFRYNEQFF
TRBV12-3/TRBV12-4	TRBD2	few	TRBJ2-5	TGTGCCAGCAGCGATACTAGCGGGGGAGAGACCCAGTACTTC	CASSDTSGGETQYF
TRBV10-3	-	-	TRBJ2-5	TGTGCCATCAGCCAGGGGGAGGCGGAGACCCAGTACTTC	CAISQGEAETQYF
TRBV6-1	-	-	TRBJ2-3	TGTGCCAGCAGTCCTCAGGGGGCGGGAGAGACCACAGATACGCAGTATTTT	CASSPQGAGETTDTQYF
TRBV29-1	-	-	TRBJ1-1	TGCAGCGGTGGGGGCCCTTCGAACACTGAAGCTTTCTTT	CSGGGPSNTEAFF
TRBV6-5	-	few	TRBJ2-3	TGTGCCAGCAGTTACATTCAGGACACAGATACGCAGTATTTT	CASSYIQDTDTQYF
TRBV7-9	TRBD2	few	TRBJ2-4	TGTGCCAGCAGCTTCCTAGCGGGGGTAGCCAAAAACATTCAGTACTTC	CASSFLAGVAKNIQYF
TRBV20-1	-	-	TRBJ2-7	TGCAGTGCGAACGCCCGCGGCTACGAGCAGTACTTC	CSANARGYEQYF
TRBV12-3/TRBV12-4	-	once	TRBJ2-3	TGTGCCAGCGGACCAGCTAGCGCTGCTAGCACAGATACGCAGTATTTT	CASGPASAASTDTQYF
TRBV15	TRBD1	once	TRBJ2-5	TGTGCCACCAGCGGCCCCGGGACAGGGCAAGAGACCCAGTACTTC	CATSGPGTGQETQYF
TRBV19	-	-	TRBJ2-5	TGTGCCAGTAGTGGTCGACAAGTCCAAGAGACCCAGTACTTC	CASSGRQVQETQYF
TRBV4-3	-	-	TRBJ2-4	TGCGCCAGCAGCCAAGGTACAGGCCTCGCCAAAAACATTCAGTACTTC	CASSQGTGLAKNIQYF
TRBV29-1	TRBD2	few	TRBJ2-1	TGCAGCGCTATAACTAGCGGCCCCGACAATGAGCAGTTCTTC	CSAITSGPDNEQFF
TRBV7-9	-	few	TRBJ2-1	TGTGCCAGCAGCTGGCAGGGACTCACCTACAATGAGCAGTTCTTC	CASSWQGLTYNEQFF
TRBV7-2	TRBD1	-	TRBJ2-5	TGTGCCAGCAGCTTAGGGGACAGGGAAAGTGAGACCCAGTACTTC	CASSLGDRESETQYF
TRBV6-2/TRBV6-3	TRBD1	-	TRBJ2-1	TGTGCCAGCAGTACTTCCTTGACAGGGGGCGGTGAGCAGTTCTTC	CASSTSLTGGGEQFF
TRBV5-1	-	-	TRBJ2-7	TGCGCCAGCAGCTTGGCCCTGAGGAGCGAGCAGTACTTC	CASSLALRSEQYF
TRBV4-2	-	-	TRBJ2-3	TGTGCCAGCAGCCAGGACGGAGATACGCAGTATTTT	CASSQDGDTQYF
TRBV5-1	TRBD1	-	TRBJ2-5	TGCGCCAGCAGCCCTTCCGGACAGGCGCAAGAGACCCAGTACTTC	CASSPSGQAQETQYF
TRBV5-1	TRBD1	-	TRBJ1-5	TGCGCCAGCGACACTGTGGACAGGGGGCTTAATCAGCCCCAGCATTTT	CASDTVDRGLNQPQHF
TRBV3-1	TRBD2	-	TRBJ2-1	TGTGCCAGCAGCCAGAGCGGGACGCCCTCCTACAATGAGCAGTTCTTC	CASSQSGTPSYNEQFF
TRBV20-1	TRBD1	-	TRBJ2-4	TGCAGTGCGGCGACAGGGGGTGAAAACATTCAGTACTTC	CSAATGGENIQYF
TRBV6-5	TRBD2	-	TRBJ2-3	TGTGCCAGCAGGTCCGGACGGGGAGGGACAGATACGCAGTATTTT	CASRSGRGGTDTQYF
TRBV29-1	-	few	TRBJ2-5	TGCAGCGTTGAGGGAGGGGGCCCTGGAGAGACCCAGTACTTC	CSVEGGGPGETQYF
TRBV7-9	-	-	TRBJ2-5	TGTGCCAGCAGCTTCCGGGACCGACCCTACGAGCACTACTTC	CASSFRDRPYEHYF
TRBV11-2	TRBD2	-	TRBJ2-5	TGTGCCAGCAGCGCAGGACTAGCGGGGCCAGGAGAGACCCAGTACTTC	CASSAGLAGPGETQYF
TRBV12-3/TRBV12-4	-	-	TRBJ1-5	TGTGCCAGCAGTTTACAGCAGGGGAGTCATCAGCCCCAGCATTTT	CASSLQQGSHQPQHF
TRBV6-2/TRBV6-3	-	-	TRBJ2-3	TGTGCCAGCAGTTACGACAACCCCACAGATACGCAGTATTTT	CASSYDNPTDTQYF
TRBV28	-	-	TRBJ2-7	TGTGCCAGCAGTTTTCCCCTAACTAGCAGGCCAACCTACGAGCAGTACTTC	CASSFPLTSRPTYEQYF
TRBV5-1	-	-	TRBJ2-7	TGCGCCAGCAGCTCATTTGGGTACGAGCAGTACTTC	CASSSFGYEQYF
TRBV13	TRBD1	-	TRBJ1-1	TGTGCCAGCAGCTTCCCTGACAGGGCGAACACTGAAGCTTTCTTT	CASSFPDRANTEAFF
TRBV20-1	-	once	TRBJ2-7	TGCAGTGCTAGACTACAGGGAGGCGAGCAGTACTTC	CSARLQGGEQYF
TRBV29-1	-	-	TRBJ2-5	TGCAGCGTTGTCCAGCAGAACCAAGAGACCCAGTACTTC	CSVVQQNQETQYF
TRBV20-1	TRBD1	once	TRBJ2-4	TGCAGTGCTAACAACAGGGGGCCCAAAAACATTCAGTACTTC	CSANNRGPKNIQYF
TRBV6-2/TRBV6-3	-	-	TRBJ2-3	TGTGCCACGCAGCTTGCGACAAGCACAGATACGCAGTATTTT	CATQLATSTDTQYF
TRBV12-3/TRBV12-4	TRBD1	-	TRBJ2-7	TGTGCCAGCAGTTTCGGGACAGGGAGCTCCTACGAGCAGTACTTC	CASSFGTGSSYEQYF